Presented here are 30 T cell receptor beta chains from one specimen sequenced in a study of blood T cell repertoires in COVID-19. TCRdb keeps only in-frame clones here, not all; method: immunoSEQ multiplex PCR. The table records about 140,000 clones, 79% of them present only once. Sequences were obtained from peripheral blood. The receptors stem from a man in his forties or fifties with active or convalescent COVID-19.

The genes are TRBV9 and TRBJ2-1; 12 positions match TRBD2. J gave up 7 bases and V 0 bases, and 5 bases lay outside the gene matches. The CDR3 is 16 residues long. Germline lookup yields CDR1 SGDLS and CDR2 YYNGEE. In nucleotides, the CDR3 is TGTGCCAGCAGCGTAGCTGGACTAGCGGGAACGAATGAGCAGTTCTTC. This translates into CASSVAGLAGTNEQFF.

This clone was detected only a few times. This chain links TRBV27 with TRBJ1-1; weak D call: TRBD1 (5 bases). CDR1 and CDR2 (germline): MNHEY, SMNVEV (reference sequence). V dropped 8 bases and J dropped 0 bases, with 10 bases sitting between them. The CDR3 runs to 13 residues. The CDR3 protein is CASLSTVNTEAFF. DNA of the CDR3: TGTGCCAGCTTATCGACAGTGAACACTGAAGCTTTCTTT.

A single count supports this clone. The rearrangement joins TRBV11-2 to TRBJ2-2, with D perhaps matching TRBD2 (6 bases). The V gene lost 3 bases and the J gene lost 6 bases, with 14 bases spanning the gap. Germline loops: CDR1 SGHAT, CDR2 FQNNGV. This CDR3 has 15 amino acids. CDR3 nucleotide sequence: TGTGCCAGCAGCTTCCCGGGACTCCTAGCCGGGGAGCTGTTTTTT. Translation gives CASSFPGLLAGELFF.

This chain joins TRBV27 and TRBJ1-1; D may be TRBD1 (6 bases). Germline loops: CDR1 MNHEY, CDR2 SMNVEV (reference sequence). Trimming pared 2 bases from V and 0 bases from J, leaving 13 bases between. There are 16 residues in the CDR3. The CDR3 region is CASSLLQGFMNTEAFF. Here the CDR3 DNA reads TGTGCCAGCAGTTTACTACAGGGCTTCATGAACACTGAAGCTTTCTTT.

The J gene is TRBJ1-6, the V gene TRBV18; D perhaps matches TRBD1 (6 bases). V dropped 3 bases and J dropped 1 base, with 13 bases sitting between them. The CDR3 is 17 residues long. CDR1 and CDR2 from the germline V gene are KGHSH and LQKENI. CDR3 in DNA: TGTGCCAGCTCACCCTTCTCTACAGGGTCCTATAATTCACCCCTCCACTTT. It yields the protein CASSPFSTGSYNSPLHF.

This CDR3 reads CASSPLSSGSSETQYF. The DNA for the CDR3 is TGTGCCAGCAGCCCCTTAAGCAGCGGGAGTTCTGAGACCCAGTACTTC. The chain carries TRBV3-1 (or the pseudogene TRBV3-2) and TRBJ2-5; the match to TRBD2 covers 8 bases. The V segment lost 4 bases and the J segment 5 bases; nucleotides outside the gene matches: 12. Germline V gene sequence: CDR1 LGHDT, CDR2 YNNKEL (reference sequence). The CDR3 length is 16 residues.

The CDR3 sequence: CASSQGEREGTEAFF. The DNA of the CDR3 is TGCGCCAGCAGCCAAGGGGAACGGGAGGGGACTGAAGCTTTCTTT. The chain combines TRBV4-1 with TRBJ1-1; possibly TRBD1 for D (5 bases). CDR1 is MGHRA, CDR2 YSYEKL, per germline. V was shortened by 1 base and J by 5 bases, with 14 bases between the two germline ends. This CDR3 has 15 amino acids.

The chain couples TRBV19 to TRBJ1-1; TRBD1 might be the D (6 bases). From germline, CDR1 is LNHDA and CDR2 SQIVND (reference sequence). The CDR3 contains 13 residues. V dropped 7 bases and J dropped 3 bases, with 12 bases sitting between them. In DNA form, the CDR3 reads TGTGCCAGTACCCCAGGACAGCACACTGAAGCTTTCTTT. It specifies CASTPGQHTEAFF.

J is TRBJ1-5 and V is TRBV19, with 11 bases matching TRBD1. V lost 3 bases, J lost 4 bases, and 8 bases stayed unmatched. Germline CDR1 and CDR2: LNHDA and SQIVND (reference sequence). The CDR3 totals 17 residues. The CDR3 reads CASSIKGTGGFNQPQHF. CDR3 coding DNA: TGTGCCAGTAGTATCAAAGGGACAGGGGGTTTTAATCAGCCCCAGCATTTT.

The rearrangement links TRBV24-1 to TRBJ2-1; D remains unclear. The germline V and J ends were trimmed by 9 bases and 5 bases, with 7 bases remaining between them. The CDR3 has 11 amino acids. Germline V lookup: CDR1 KGHDR, CDR2 SFDVKD. The CDR3 sequence: CATVGDNEQFF. CDR3 bases: TGTGCCACCGTCGGAGACAATGAGCAGTTCTTC.

V and J are TRBV7-3 and TRBJ2-2; 13 bases agree with TRBD2. CDR1 and CDR2 (germline): SGHTA, FQGTGA. The CDR3 covers 16 residues. The ends lost 5 bases at V and 2 bases at J; junction bases unmatched: 2. DNA of the CDR3: TGTGCCAGCAGCCGGACTAGCGGGAGTAACACCGGGGAGCTGTTTTTT. Translating gives CASSRTSGSNTGELFF. Combining the CDR3 with reference TRBV7-3 and TRBJ2-2 gives the whole variable domain GAGVSQTPSNKVTEKGKYVELRCDPISGHTALYWYRQSLGQGPEFLIYFQGTGAADDSGLPNDRFFAVRPEGSVSTLKIQRTERGDSAVYLCASSRTSGSNTGELFFGEGSRLTVL.

The chain is built from TRBV5-1 and TRBJ1-5; D is unresolved. Germline V gene lookup returns CDR1 SGHRS and CDR2 YFSETQ. The CDR3 has 15 amino acids. Trimming shortened V by 0 bases and J by 2 bases, and 9 bases separated the two germline ends. CDR3 protein: CASSLGPEGNQPQHF. The CDR3 nucleotides are TGCGCCAGCAGCTTGGGACCTGAGGGCAATCAGCCCCAGCATTTT.

This clone was picked up one time. V usage is TRBV9 and J usage is TRBJ2-2, with 9 nucleotides matching TRBD2. The length of the CDR3 is 17 residues. Unmatched junction bases numbered 8, after V lost 0 bases and J lost 5 bases. Germline-derived CDR1 and CDR2 are SGDLS and YYNGEE. The CDR3, as DNA: TGTGCCAGCAGCGTAGGGGGACTAGCCTACGGGACCGGGGAGCTGTTTTTT. It yields the protein CASSVGGLAYGTGELFF.

This chain connects TRBV19 to TRBJ1-5; D is perhaps TRBD1 (6 bases). Germline values: CDR1 LNHDA, CDR2 SQIVND (reference sequence). The CDR3 has 17 residues. Trimming shortened V by 1 base and J by 0 bases, and 13 bases separated the two germline ends. The CDR3: CASSIGVGGYSNQPQHF. DNA for the CDR3: TGTGCCAGTAGTATAGGAGTAGGGGGATATAGCAATCAGCCCCAGCATTTT.

The V and J genes are TRBV7-9 and TRBJ1-5, with TRBD1 matching 7 bases. CDR1 and CDR2 (germline): SEHNR, FQNEAQ (reference sequence). Trimming took 5 bases from V and 7 from J; bases not matched to a gene: 5. This CDR3 region has 13 residues. The CDR3 sequence: CASSDQGDQPQHF. Here the CDR3 DNA reads TGTGCCAGCAGCGATCAGGGGGACCAGCCCCAGCATTTT. The whole variable domain, remainder taken from reference TRBV7-9 and TRBJ1-5, is DTGVSQNPRHKITKRGQNVTFRCDPISEHNRLYWYRQTLGQGPEFLTYFQNEAQLEKSRLLSDRFSAERPKGSFSTLEIQRTEQGDSAMYLCASSDQGDQPQHFGDGTRLSIL.

The gene calls are TRBV18 and TRBJ2-1, with 9 positions matching TRBD1. CDR3 size: 13 residues. The trim removed 2 bases at V and 14 bases at J, leaving 7 bases unmatched. Germline loops: CDR1 KGHSH, CDR2 LQKENI. The CDR3 nucleotides read TGTGCCAGCTCACCAAGGGACAGGGATTGGGAGTTCTTC. This sequence encodes CASSPRDRDWEFF.

This clone has a single count. J is TRBJ1-2 and V is TRBV24-1, with no clear D. CDR3 length: 15 residues. Germline V gene lookup returns CDR1 KGHDR and CDR2 SFDVKD. Trimming took off 2 bases at V and 0 bases at J, with 9 bases between the two ends. DNA for the CDR3: TGTGCCACCAGTGATTCCTTTTCGGCTAACTATGGCTACACCTTC. Translated, it gives CATSDSFSANYGYTF.

This chain links TRBV7-2 with TRBJ1-1, with a weak D call TRBD1 (6 bases). From germline, CDR1 is SGHTA and CDR2 FQGNSA. V lost 1 base to trimming and J lost 4 bases, with 7 bases between them. The CDR3 has 13 residues. For the CDR3, the DNA is TGTGCCAGCAGCTTAGTCAGGGGCACTGAAGCTTTCTTT. Translated: CASSLVRGTEAFF. The full variable domain, completed using reference TRBV7-2 and TRBJ1-1, is GAGVSQSPSNKVTEKGKDVELRCDPISGHTALYWYRQSLGQGLEFLIYFQGNSAPDKSGLPSDRFSAERTGGSVSTLTIQRTQQEDSAVYLCASSLVRGTEAFFGQGTRLTVV.

The gene calls are TRBV7-3 and TRBJ2-3, with D possibly being TRBD2 (6 bases). This CDR3 comprises 15 residues. Germline V gives CDR1 SGHTA, CDR2 FQGTGA. Trimming shortened V by 1 base and J by 1 base, and 9 bases separated the two germline ends. In nucleotides, the CDR3 is TGTGCCAGCAGCTTAAGCGGGATGGGCACAGATACGCAGTATTTT. It translates to CASSLSGMGTDTQYF.

This clone was counted once. The genes are TRBV6-5 and TRBJ2-7; possibly TRBD2 for D (7 bases). V was trimmed by 2 bases and J by 2 bases, leaving 16 bases between them. This CDR3 contains 16 residues. The germline CDR1 and CDR2 sequences are MNHEY and SVGAGI. The CDR3 sequence is CASSYVGGRNPYEQYF. CDR3 coding DNA: TGTGCCAGCAGTTACGTCGGGGGGCGCAACCCCTACGAGCAGTACTTC.

This rearrangement joins TRBV7-3 to TRBJ2-7; 10 nucleotides match TRBD1. Germline V gene sequence: CDR1 SGHTA, CDR2 FQGTGA. V gave up 2 bases and J gave up 0 bases; unmatched junction bases: 4. The CDR3 runs 16 residues. The chain's CDR3 is CASSLGTGAFSYEQYF. The CDR3 nucleotides read TGTGCCAGCAGCTTAGGGACAGGGGCCTTCTCCTACGAGCAGTACTTC.

The V gene is TRBV3-1 (or the pseudogene TRBV3-2), the J gene TRBJ2-7, with a weak D call TRBD2 (6 bases). Germline V gives CDR1 LGHDT, CDR2 YNNKEL (reference sequence). The CDR3 loop spans 12 amino acids. With 6 bases removed from V and 6 bases from J, the gap between germline ends came to 12 bases. The DNA of the CDR3 is TGTGCCAGCAGATTCTTGGGGGGCGAGCAGTACTTC. It yields the protein CASRFLGGEQYF.

The genes are TRBV12-3 or TRBV12-4 and TRBJ1-1, with D possibly TRBD1 on 5 matching bases. CDR3 length equals 13 residues. Trimming took 5 bases from V and 1 from J, leaving 8 bases between them. CDR3 DNA: TGTGCCAGCAGTAGACAGACGAACACTGAAGCTTTCTTT. Translating gives CASSRQTNTEAFF.

The chain combines TRBV5-5 with TRBJ1-4, with D maybe TRBD1 (5 bases). Germline assignment: CDR1 SGHKS and CDR2 YYEKEE (reference sequence). Trimming took 4 bases from V and 2 from J, leaving 18 bases between them. This CDR3 is built from 17 residues. CDR3 sequence reads: CASSPNSLRDTNEKLFF. The CDR3 DNA follows: TGTGCCAGCAGCCCTAACTCCCTCAGGGATACTAATGAAAAACTGTTTTTT.

The CDR3 DNA reads as TGCAGCGTGGGGAGGTCGAACACTGAAGCTTTCTTT. Amino acids: CSVGRSNTEAFF. V gene TRBV29-1 combines with J gene TRBJ1-1, with D hard to call. Germline V gives CDR1 SQVTM, CDR2 ANQGSEA. V was cut by 6 bases and J by 1 base, with 9 bases left in between. The CDR3 sequence is 12 residues long.

The gene calls are TRBV2 and TRBJ2-7, with TRBD2 identical over 8 bases. The CDR3 loop spans 14 amino acids. In germline, CDR1 is SNHLY, CDR2 FYNNEI. Trimming cost V 7 bases and J 0 bases; bases outside gene matches: 5. CDR3 protein: CASMISGSSYEQYF. The CDR3 coding sequence is TGTGCCAGCATGATAAGCGGGAGCTCCTACGAGCAGTACTTC. The full variable domain, completed using reference TRBV2 and TRBJ2-7, is EPEVTQTPSHQVTQMGQEVILRCVPISNHLYFYWYRQILGQKVEFLVSFYNNEISEKSEIFDDQFSVERPDGSNFTLKIRSTKLEDSAMYFCASMISGSSYEQYFGPGTRLTVT.

CDR3 nucleotide sequence: TGTGCCATCAGTGAGCAGGGGAACTATGGCTACACCTTC. Amino acids: CAISEQGNYGYTF. The rearrangement uses TRBV10-3 and TRBJ1-2, with D possibly TRBD1 on 6 matching bases. Trimming pared 2 bases from V and 2 bases from J, leaving 6 bases between. The CDR3 is 13 amino acids. CDR1 ENHRY and CDR2 SYGVKD come from the germline V gene.

The chain uses TRBV5-4 and TRBJ2-7; 9 positions match TRBD2. The CDR3 is 14 residues long. CDR1 and CDR2 (germline): SGHNT, YYREEE (reference sequence). The J segment lost 8 bases and the V segment lost 5 bases, leaving 11 bases of the junction unmatched. This CDR3 reads CASSSGTSRSKQYF. As DNA, the CDR3 is TGTGCCAGCAGTTCCGGGACTAGCCGGTCAAAGCAGTACTTC.

The V call is TRBV19, the J call TRBJ2-7; D remains ambiguous. Trimming stripped 3 bases from V and 4 bases from J, with 7 bases between. The CDR3 has 12 amino acids. CDR1 is LNHDA, CDR2 SQIVND, per germline (reference sequence). Written as DNA, the CDR3 is TGTGCCAGTAGTATGGCTCCTTACGAGCAGTACTTC. This encodes CASSMAPYEQYF.

V and J are TRBV10-3 and TRBJ1-1; D gene ambiguous. The CDR3 consists of 12 residues. CDR1 ENHRY and CDR2 SYGVKD come from the germline V gene. V gave up 6 bases and J gave up 5 bases, with 10 bases separating them. The CDR3 sequence is CAISLPGTEAFF. CDR3 bases: TGTGCCATCAGCCTTCCGGGGACTGAAGCTTTCTTT.